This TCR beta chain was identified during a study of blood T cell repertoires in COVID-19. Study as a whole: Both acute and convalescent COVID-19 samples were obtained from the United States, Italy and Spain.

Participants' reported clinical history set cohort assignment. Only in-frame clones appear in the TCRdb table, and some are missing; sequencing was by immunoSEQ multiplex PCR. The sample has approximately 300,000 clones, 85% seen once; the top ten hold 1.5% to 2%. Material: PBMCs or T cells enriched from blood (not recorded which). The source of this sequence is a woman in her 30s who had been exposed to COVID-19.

The CDR3 DNA sequence: TGTGCCAGCAGTTACTCAATCCCAGGGGTGAACACTGAAGCTTTCTTT. Translated: CASSYSIPGVNTEAFF. The rearrangement uses TRBV6-5 and TRBJ1-1; possibly TRBD1 for D (6 bases). V was cut by 0 bases and J by 0 bases, with 11 bases left in between. The CDR3 has 16 residues. Germline-derived CDR1 and CDR2 are MNHEY and SVGAGI.